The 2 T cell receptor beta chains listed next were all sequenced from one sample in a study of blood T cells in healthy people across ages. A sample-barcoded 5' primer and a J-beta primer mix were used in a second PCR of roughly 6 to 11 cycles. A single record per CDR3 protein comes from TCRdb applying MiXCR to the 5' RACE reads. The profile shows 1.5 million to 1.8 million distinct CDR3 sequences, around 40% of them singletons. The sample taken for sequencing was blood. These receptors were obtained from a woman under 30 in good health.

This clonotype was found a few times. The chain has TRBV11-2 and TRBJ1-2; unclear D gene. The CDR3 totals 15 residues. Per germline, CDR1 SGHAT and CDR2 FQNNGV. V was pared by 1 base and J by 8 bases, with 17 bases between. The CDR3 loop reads CASSLVPNGGSGYTF. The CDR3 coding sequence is TGTGCCAGCAGCTTAGTTCCTAATGGAGGCTCAGGCTACACCTTC.

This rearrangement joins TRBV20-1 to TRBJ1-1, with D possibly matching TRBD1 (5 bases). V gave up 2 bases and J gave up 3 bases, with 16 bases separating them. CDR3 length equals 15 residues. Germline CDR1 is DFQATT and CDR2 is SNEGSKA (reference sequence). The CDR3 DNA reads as TGCAGTGCTAGAAGGCTGGGGGGGGTCGACACTGAAGCTTTCTTT. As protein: CSARRLGGVDTEAFF.